The 31 T cell receptor beta chains in this list originate from one sample, sequenced in a study of blood T cell repertoires in COVID-19. The repertoire was sequenced with immunoSEQ multiplex PCR; TCRdb's copy has only in-frame clones and lacks some. The repertoire has fewer than 250,000 clones, around four fifths of them found once; the top ten carry 2% to 3%. Sample: peripheral blood. These receptors all come from a woman aged 40 to 50 with active or convalescent COVID-19.

The genes are TRBV30 and TRBJ1-6, with D maybe TRBD1 (6 bases). Germline CDR1 GTSNPN, CDR2 SVGIG (reference sequence). V lost 3 bases and J lost 6, with 15 bases in between. The length of the CDR3 is 15 residues. The CDR3, as DNA: TGTGCCTGGAGGTATACAGGGACCGGTAATTCACCCCTCCACTTT. Protein product: CAWRYTGTGNSPLHF.

J is TRBJ1-1 and V is TRBV28, with 7 bases fitting TRBD1. The CDR3 is 13 amino acids. Germline loops: CDR1 MDHEN, CDR2 SYDVKM. V dropped 5 bases and J dropped 4; count of bases not matched to a gene: 4. The CDR3 spells CASSGTGATEAFF. The CDR3 DNA sequence: TGTGCCAGCAGTGGTACAGGGGCCACTGAAGCTTTCTTT.

The chain recombines TRBV19 with TRBJ1-4; TRBD1 is a possible D gene (5 bases). Between the trimmed V and J ends, which lost 7 bases and 6 bases, there was a span of 21 bases. Per germline, CDR1 LNHDA and CDR2 SQIVND (reference sequence). The CDR3 runs 16 residues. Here the CDR3 reads CASKVFGGTEDEKLFF. The CDR3 region has the DNA TGTGCCAGTAAGGTATTCGGAGGGACGGAGGATGAAAAACTGTTTTTT. The whole variable domain, filled in from reference TRBV19 and TRBJ1-4, reads DGGITQSPKYLFRKEGQNVTLSCEQNLNHDAMYWYRQDPGQGLRLIYYSQIVNDFQKGDIAEGYSVSREKKESFPLTVTSAQKNPTAFYLCASKVFGGTEDEKLFFGSGTQLSVL.

The CDR3, as DNA: TGCGCCAGCAGCTTTATAGAACAGGGGATCTACGAGCAGTACTTC. It is translated as CASSFIEQGIYEQYF. The chain couples TRBV5-1 to TRBJ2-7; 7 positions agree with TRBD1. Trimming took 2 bases from V and 3 from J; bases not matched to a gene: 8. Germline V CDR1 and CDR2: SGHRS, YFSETQ. This CDR3 has 15 amino acids.

This clone appeared once. CDR3: CASGGDAGGSYEQYF. Here the CDR3 DNA reads TGTGCCAGCGGAGGAGACGCGGGGGGATCCTACGAGCAGTACTTC. The rearrangement links TRBV7-2 to TRBJ2-7; 8 bases map to TRBD2. This CDR3 region has 15 residues. Looked up from germline, CDR1 is SGHTA and CDR2 is FQGNSA. Trimming removed 8 bases from V and 1 base from J; junction bases left unmatched: 10.

This clone was seen a single time. This sequence joins TRBV25-1 and TRBJ2-1, with TRBD1 matching 9 bases. CDR1 and CDR2 (germline): MGHDK, SYGVNS. With V trimmed by 2 bases and J by 6 bases, 5 bases remained unmatched. The CDR3 loop spans 15 amino acids. CDR3 residues: CASSEPGQGINEQFF. The DNA of the CDR3 is TGTGCCAGCAGTGAACCGGGACAGGGTATCAATGAGCAGTTCTTC.

V gene TRBV5-6 combines with J gene TRBJ2-5, with 8 bases that match TRBD1. Germline values: CDR1 SGHDT, CDR2 YYEEEE. With V trimmed by 3 bases and J by 2 bases, 18 bases remained unmatched. The length of the CDR3 is 19 residues. The CDR3 DNA reads TGTGCCAGCAGCTCGGGGCCAGGGGGCGATTTTCAGGCACAAGAGACCCAGTACTTC. The encoded protein is CASSSGPGGDFQAQETQYF.

The chain joins TRBV27 to TRBJ2-7, with a tentative D call TRBD1 (5 bases). Germline values: CDR1 MNHEY, CDR2 SMNVEV (reference sequence). V lost 2 bases to trimming and J lost 0 bases, with 11 bases between them. The length of the CDR3 is 15 residues. As DNA, the CDR3 is TGTGCCAGCAGTTTAAGGGGCCGACCCTCCTACGAGCAGTACTTC. It is translated as CASSLRGRPSYEQYF.

The V and J genes are TRBV24-1 and TRBJ1-2; 11 bases are a match to TRBD1. Looked up from germline, CDR1 is KGHDR and CDR2 is SFDVKD. V trimming: 6 bases; J trimming: 6 bases; junction bases outside the gene matches: 5. CDR3 length: 14 residues. The CDR3 sequence: CATSIGQGAHGYTF. For the CDR3, the DNA is TGTGCCACCAGTATAGGACAGGGGGCGCATGGCTACACCTTC.

The V and J genes are TRBV5-1 and TRBJ2-3; possibly TRBD1 for D (7 bases). The V gene's germline CDR1 is SGHRS and CDR2 YFSETQ. V lost 4 bases and J lost 3, with 15 bases in between. CDR3 length equals 15 residues. DNA of the CDR3: TGCGCCAGCAGCCCGAGGACAGGAGGGACAGATACGCAGTATTTT. It yields the protein CASSPRTGGTDTQYF.

The J gene is TRBJ2-1, the V gene TRBV24-1, with 10 nucleotides matching TRBD1. The length of the CDR3 is 16 residues. Looked up from germline, CDR1 is KGHDR and CDR2 is SFDVKD. Trimming removed 3 bases from V and 7 bases from J; junction bases left unmatched: 8. The CDR3 DNA reads as TGTGCCACCAGTGATCGACAGGGGGCCTTCTTTAATGAGCAGTTCTTC. This gives the protein CATSDRQGAFFNEQFF.

The gene calls are TRBV10-3 and TRBJ2-1, with 13 bases matching TRBD2. Germline assignment: CDR1 ENHRY and CDR2 SYGVKD. The V gene end was trimmed by 2 bases and the J gene end by 7 bases; junction bases not matched to a gene: 5. The length of the CDR3 is 16 residues. This chain's CDR3 is CAISEPGTSGVNEQFF. The CDR3 DNA reads as TGTGCCATCAGTGAGCCGGGGACTAGCGGGGTAAATGAGCAGTTCTTC.

This clone showed up just a few times. V and J are TRBV7-2 and TRBJ1-2, with a weak D call TRBD1 (6 bases). The germline gives CDR1 SGHTA, CDR2 FQGNSA. The CDR3 extends over 17 amino acids. The V end was cut by 5 bases, the J end by 2 bases, with 21 bases between. This CDR3 reads CASSHIRDTILNYGYTF. Here the CDR3 DNA reads TGTGCCAGCAGCCACATTCGGGACACAATCCTAAACTATGGCTACACCTTC.

The genes are TRBV7-6 and TRBJ1-1; D is unresolved. Germline loops: CDR1 SGHVS, CDR2 FNYEAQ. The CDR3 length is 13 residues. V dropped 2 bases and J dropped 5 bases, with 9 bases sitting between them. The chain's CDR3 is CASSLTKATEAFF. The CDR3 nucleotides are TGTGCCAGCAGCTTAACTAAGGCGACTGAAGCTTTCTTT.

V gene TRBV9 combines with J gene TRBJ1-2; 9 bases are a match to TRBD1. V dropped 2 bases and J dropped 3; count of bases not matched to a gene: 2. This CDR3 has 14 residues. The germline gives CDR1 SGDLS, CDR2 YYNGEE. CDR3 loop: CASSVRDRDYGYTF. The CDR3 DNA sequence: TGTGCCAGCAGCGTCCGGGACAGGGACTATGGCTACACCTTC.

V gene TRBV6-6 combines with J gene TRBJ2-7, with D possibly TRBD1 on 5 matching bases. The CDR3 length is 13 residues. Germline CDR1 is MNHNY and CDR2 is SVGAGI (reference sequence). Trimming took off 10 bases at V and 5 bases at J, with 18 bases between the two ends. The CDR3 DNA follows: TGTGCCACGCGCCTGGGGCCGGCGAACGAGCAGTACTTC. It translates to CATRLGPANEQYF.

The V call is TRBV5-1, the J call TRBJ2-5; 7 nucleotides align to TRBD1. Germline CDR1 and CDR2: SGHRS and YFSETQ. Trimming cost V 1 base and J 0 bases; bases outside gene matches: 3. The CDR3 covers 15 residues. For the CDR3, the DNA is TGCGCCAGCAGCTTGAGGGGGACAGACCAAGAGACCCAGTACTTC. It codes for CASSLRGTDQETQYF.

This clone is a singleton in its sample. The CDR3, as DNA: TGTGCCAGCAGTTACTCGCGGCCTAGCACAGATACGCAGTATTTT. Protein product: CASSYSRPSTDTQYF. The rearrangement links TRBV6-6 to TRBJ2-3; D remains ambiguous. Deletions cut 0 bases from V and 0 bases from J, with 7 bases between. The V gene's germline CDR1 is MNHNY and CDR2 SVGAGI (reference sequence). This CDR3 is built from 15 residues.

The V gene is TRBV30, the J gene TRBJ1-5, with a weak D call TRBD1 (5 bases). The length of the CDR3 is 13 residues. In germline, CDR1 is GTSNPN, CDR2 SVGIG (reference sequence). V was pared by 3 bases and J by 7 bases, with 13 bases between. CDR3: CAWSGGVGQPQHF. The CDR3 coding sequence is TGTGCCTGGAGCGGAGGGGTAGGGCAGCCCCAGCATTTT.

There are a few counts of this clone. The chain couples TRBV7-9 to TRBJ1-5; perhaps TRBD1 as D (5 bases). This CDR3 region has 14 residues. Germline CDR1 reads SEHNR; CDR2 reads FQNEAQ (reference sequence). The chain's CDR3 is CGASEGASNQPQHF. CDR3 in DNA: TGTGGCGCGTCGGAAGGGGCGAGCAATCAGCCCCAGCATTTT.

The gene calls are TRBV24-1 and TRBJ1-2; D unresolved. This CDR3 comprises 14 residues. Germline V gives CDR1 KGHDR, CDR2 SFDVKD. Trimming removed 3 bases from V and 6 bases from J, with 13 bases in between. The CDR3, as DNA: TGTGCCACCAGTGATATTATGGGCGCCGATGGCTACACCTTC. It encodes CATSDIMGADGYTF.

This chain uses TRBV7-6 with TRBJ1-2, with a weak D call TRBD1 (5 bases). V was shortened by 5 bases and J by 4 bases, with 17 bases between the two germline ends. CDR3 length: 15 amino acids. The germline gives CDR1 SGHVS, CDR2 FNYEAQ. The CDR3 DNA reads TGTGCCAGCAGCCCCGCCGGGGGGGGAGGCTATGGCTACACCTTC. This translates into CASSPAGGGGYGYTF.

The chain carries TRBV11-2 and TRBJ1-1; D gene unclear. Germline V lookup: CDR1 SGHAT, CDR2 FQNNGV. Trimming took off 5 bases at V and 1 base at J, with 8 bases between the two ends. This CDR3 spans 13 amino acids. The CDR3 nucleotides read TGTGCCAGCAGCCCTAGCGGGAACACTGAAGCTTTCTTT. Translating it yields CASSPSGNTEAFF.

This chain connects TRBV12-5 to TRBJ1-1; tentatively, D is TRBD1 (5 bases). The V end was cut by 0 bases, the J end by 5 bases, with 16 bases between. This CDR3 is 16 amino acids long. Germline CDR1 reads LGHNT; CDR2 reads FRNRAP. The CDR3 sequence: CASGLVAQGVVTEAFF. The CDR3 DNA reads TGTGCTAGTGGTTTGGTAGCCCAGGGTGTGGTGACTGAAGCTTTCTTT.

The V call is TRBV4-3, the J call TRBJ1-4; D is uncertain. Trimming left V 0 bases short and J 2 bases short, with 4 bases between. Looked up from germline, CDR1 is LGHNA and CDR2 is YSLEER. CDR3 size: 14 residues. CDR3 nucleotides: TGCGCCAGCAGCCAAGATTCGACTAATGAAAAACTGTTTTTT. Protein: CASSQDSTNEKLFF.

This clone was detected a few times. This rearrangement joins TRBV20-1 to TRBJ2-7; the D gene is possibly TRBD2 (6 bases). The CDR3 runs to 11 residues. Germline V gene lookup returns CDR1 DFQATT and CDR2 SNEGSKA (reference sequence). Trimming took 3 bases from V and 5 from J, leaving 8 bases between them. This CDR3 is CSASSSDEQYF. In DNA, the CDR3 is TGCAGTGCTAGCTCTAGCGACGAGCAGTACTTC.

The gene calls are TRBV4-3 and TRBJ2-4, with a possible D match to TRBD2 (9 bases). V was cut by 0 bases and J by 6 bases, with 15 bases left in between. Germline V gene lookup returns CDR1 LGHNA and CDR2 YSLEER. The CDR3 has 16 residues. CDR3 sequence (DNA): TGCGCCAGCAGCCAAGATGCTAGCGGGACAGGAAACATTCAGTACTTC. Translation gives CASSQDASGTGNIQYF.

The J gene is TRBJ1-1, the V gene TRBV6-5; possible D gene TRBD1, 6 bases. The V end was cut by 0 bases, the J end by 5 bases, with 13 bases between. Germline CDR1 is MNHEY and CDR2 is SVGAGI. The CDR3 covers 15 residues. For the CDR3, the DNA is TGTGCCAGCAGTTACTCTTCAGGGGCTAGAACTGAAGCTTTCTTT. As protein: CASSYSSGARTEAFF.

Many counts were recorded for this clone. This sequence joins TRBV14 and TRBJ2-2, with unresolved D. This CDR3 spans 14 amino acids. With 6 bases removed from V and 0 bases from J, the gap between germline ends came to 8 bases. Per the germline V gene, CDR1 is SGHDN and CDR2 is FVKESK. CDR3 loop: CASRSLANTGELFF. The CDR3 bases are TGTGCCAGCAGAAGTCTAGCGAACACCGGGGAGCTGTTTTTT.

The chain uses TRBV6-5 and TRBJ1-2, with TRBD1 matching 7 bases. Trimming cost V 2 bases and J 7 bases; bases outside gene matches: 4. The CDR3 sequence is 13 residues long. Germline CDR1 is MNHEY and CDR2 is SVGAGI. DNA of the CDR3: TGTGCCAGCAGTTACGTGACAGGGAGTGGCTACACCTTC. This translates into CASSYVTGSGYTF.

This chain joins TRBV24-1 and TRBJ2-1; D uncertain. Per germline, CDR1 KGHDR and CDR2 SFDVKD. The ends were cut back, 4 bases at V and 3 bases at J, with 12 bases in the middle. The CDR3 covers 15 residues. CDR3 nucleotides: TGTGCCACCAGTGACCTTGTGGCTAGCTACAATGAGCAGTTCTTC. The encoded protein is CATSDLVASYNEQFF.